Listed below are T cell receptor beta chains from one sample, sequenced in a study of blood T cell repertoires in COVID-19. The table came from immunoSEQ multiplex PCR; TCRdb's copy has only in-frame clones and leaves some out. The data hold some 250,000 clones, with 88% observed a single time. Sequences were obtained from peripheral blood. Every receptor here comes from a woman between 40 and 50 years old who had recovered from COVID-19. Each CDR3 is given with its conserved first and last residue. A D gene is named only where the DNA matches it firmly. Clone size is shown for a subset of rows, as once, few, many or a class of expanded clone.

clone_size j_call v_call d_call cdr3_nt cdr3_aa
. TRBJ2-6 TRBV27 . TGTGCCAGCAGTCCCGGTCACTCCAACTCTGGGGCCAACGTCCTGACTTTC CASSPGHSNSGANVLTF
. TRBJ2-6 TRBV30 . TGTGCCTGGAGTCCCCCCCGGGTGGGGGCCAACGTCCTGACTTTC CAWSPPRVGANVLTF
. TRBJ2-5 TRBV12-5 TRBD2 TGTGCTAGTGGCCCCGGGATAGCGGGAGATCGGGAGACCCAGTACTTC CASGPGIAGDRETQYF
. TRBJ1-2 TRBV7-9 . TGTGCCAGCAGCAAGGCGAACCCAAAGGCGGTCGGAATCTATGGCTACACCTTC CASSKANPKAVGIYGYTF
. TRBJ2-7 TRBV19 TRBD2 TGTGCCAGTAGTATATCTAGCGGCGACTACGAGCAGTACTTC CASSISSGDYEQYF
once TRBJ1-5 TRBV7-2 . TGTGCCAGCAGCTTAGAGCGGGCGGGGGGGCCCCAGCATTTT CASSLERAGGPQHF
. TRBJ2-5 TRBV15 TRBD1 TGTGCCACCAGCAGACCCCAAAGGGGGCGCGGAGAGACCCAGTACTTC CATSRPQRGRGETQYF
. TRBJ2-7 TRBV7-9 TRBD2 TGTGCCAGCAGCTTAGGAATAGGGGGAGCGGGAGAGGTTTCGAGCGAGCAGTACTTC CASSLGIGGAGEVSSEQYF
. TRBJ2-1 TRBV6-4 TRBD2 TGTGCCAGCACCCGGACTAGCGGGAGCCTCAATGAGCAGTTCTTC CASTRTSGSLNEQFF
. TRBJ1-3 TRBV10-3 TRBD1 TGTGCCATCAGTGATAGCGCAGGGGGGTCCTCTGGAAACACCATATATTTT CAISDSAGGSSGNTIYF
. TRBJ2-3 TRBV5-5 . TGTGCCAGCAGCTTCCAGGGAAGAGGACATCGGCCAGATACGCAGTATTTT CASSFQGRGHRPDTQYF
. TRBJ2-4 TRBV12-3/TRBV12-4 TRBD1 TGTGCCAGCACTCGGACAGGGCACAACATTCAGTACTTC CASTRTGHNIQYF
once TRBJ1-4 TRBV2 . TGTGCCAGCAGGACCCCCAGGGCCCTAGAAAAACTGTTTTTT CASRTPRALEKLFF
. TRBJ1-3 TRBV7-2 . TGTGCCAGCAGCCTTAGCGGGGGAAGCTGGGGAAACACCATATATTTT CASSLSGGSWGNTIYF
. TRBJ2-7 TRBV7-6 . TGTGCCAGCAGCTTAGGGGCGGGATCCCCCTACGAGCAGTACTTC CASSLGAGSPYEQYF
. TRBJ2-5 TRBV11-2 . TGTGCCAGCAGCCCCCACCCGGGAGAGACCCAGTACTTC CASSPHPGETQYF
. TRBJ1-6 TRBV3-1/TRBV3-2 . TGTGCCAGCAGCCCCGGCGGGTTGGGGCCCCTCCACTTT CASSPGGLGPLHF
once TRBJ2-1 TRBV6-2/TRBV6-3 TRBD2 TGTGCCAGCAGTTACGGGAGGGAAACGGGTGAGCAGTTCTTC CASSYGRETGEQFF
. TRBJ2-1 TRBV7-3 . TGTGCCAGCAGCTTAAGTGGGGCGCCCCCCTACAATGAGCAGTTCTTC CASSLSGAPPYNEQFF
. TRBJ1-2 TRBV6-6 TRBD1 TGTGCCAGCACCCCGGGGCAGGGGGCGTACTATGGCTACACCTTC CASTPGQGAYYGYTF
. TRBJ1-4 TRBV30 TRBD1 TGTGCCTGGAGTGACAGGGGGCGGCGTGAAAAACTGTTTTTT CAWSDRGRREKLFF
. TRBJ2-3 TRBV20-1 . TGCAGCAGTTCCCGCACAGATACGCAGTATTTT CSSSRTDTQYF
. TRBJ1-2 TRBV3-1/TRBV3-2 TRBD1 TGTGCCAGCAGCCAAGAACCCCGACAGGGAGCCTATGGCTACACCTTC CASSQEPRQGAYGYTF
. TRBJ1-2 TRBV2 . TGTGCCAGCAGTGAAGCTTGGGAGGGGGGAGTTGAGGGCTACACCTTC CASSEAWEGGVEGYTF
. TRBJ2-1 TRBV6-5 TRBD2 TGTGCCAGCAGAGGACTAGCGGGAGGTAAGGGTGAGCAGTTCTTC CASRGLAGGKGEQFF
few TRBJ1-6 TRBV13 TRBD1 TGTGCCAGCAGCGACCGGGACAGGGGCCTCGGGGCTAATTCACCCCTCCACTTT CASSDRDRGLGANSPLHF
. TRBJ2-6 TRBV5-1 . TGCGCCAGCAGCGCACAGGGATTGGGGGCCAACGTCCTGACTTTC CASSAQGLGANVLTF
. TRBJ1-2 TRBV6-5 . TGTGCCAGCAGTTACGGGACATCCTCCTATGGCTACACCTTC CASSYGTSSYGYTF
. TRBJ2-1 TRBV5-1 TRBD2 TGCGCCAGCAGCTTGGCAACCGGGACCCCGGGGGGTGGTGAGCAGTTCTTC CASSLATGTPGGGEQFF
. TRBJ2-3 TRBV30 . TGTGCCTGGAGTGTAGAGCGGACCACAGATACGCAGTATTTT CAWSVERTTDTQYF
. TRBJ1-4 TRBV6-1 TRBD1 TGTGCCAGCAGTGAAGGGACCGGGACAGGGGATGAAAAACTGTTTTTT CASSEGTGTGDEKLFF
. TRBJ1-4 TRBV19 TRBD1 TGTGCCAGTAGTCCGCAGGGGGCTCAGGGTGAAAAACTGTTTTTT CASSPQGAQGEKLFF
. TRBJ2-6 TRBV30 TRBD1 TGTGCCTGGATAACAGGGGCAGCCCTCTCTGGGGCCAACGTCCTGACTTTC CAWITGAALSGANVLTF
. TRBJ2-3 TRBV29-1 TRBD2 TGCAGCGTTGTCCCCCTAGCGGGAGGGGTGGATACGCAGTATTTT CSVVPLAGGVDTQYF
. TRBJ2-3 TRBV5-4 . TGTGCCAGCAGCTTACAGACAGGACGAAGCACAGATACGCAGTATTTT CASSLQTGRSTDTQYF
. TRBJ1-2 TRBV6-2/TRBV6-3 . TGTGCCAGCAGCTCCTCCGACAGCCTCTATGGCTACACCTTC CASSSSDSLYGYTF
. TRBJ1-1 TRBV15 . TGTGCCACCAGCAGAGACCCAGGAAAGGACACTGAAGCTTTCTTT CATSRDPGKDTEAFF
. TRBJ2-1 TRBV13 TRBD2 TGTGCCAGCAGCCCCCTGGGAGCGGGAGAGGGGTACAATGAGCAGTTCTTC CASSPLGAGEGYNEQFF
. TRBJ1-2 TRBV7-2 . TGTGCCAGCAGCTTAGTGCCAGCGAGCGACTACACCTTC CASSLVPASDYTF
. TRBJ1-2 TRBV11-3 . TGTGCCAGCAGCTTAGTCCCCACTGGTGGCTACACCTTC CASSLVPTGGYTF
. TRBJ1-2 TRBV4-1 . TGCGCCAGCGGAGTGAGGCAGAGCAACTATGGCTACACCTTC CASGVRQSNYGYTF
once TRBJ2-2 TRBV7-2 TRBD1 TGTGCCAGCAGCCCCGGACAGGGGTTCGCCCTCGCGAACACCGGGGAGCTGTTTTTT CASSPGQGFALANTGELFF